This T cell receptor (beta chain) was obtained from a study of T-cell memory formation after mild COVID-19 (dated by TCRdb to the early 2020s). Background for the entire study: Most TCR sequence clusters were specific to one of the two donors. The cohort comprised two young, previously healthy adult volunteers, one female and one male. In a couple of donors, T-cell clones that expanded and contracted after mild COVID-19 were tracked by sequencing TCRalpha and TCRbeta repertoires over time. The paper's findings and limits, for the study overall: Contracting CD4+ clones turned up mainly in the CM and EM memory subsets, whereas EMRA was where CD8+ clones were enriched. Clones that contracted from day 15 to 85 showed balanced CD4/CD8 phenotypes, whereas a second wave of clones that expanded from day 15 to 37 leaned towards CD4+. Some responding clones were found in pre-infection memory, which suggests that pre-existing cross-reactive memory T cells took part in the SARS-CoV-2 response. The second-wave clones that peaked on day 37 were not confirmed to be SARS-CoV-2 specific. The study covered only a couple of mild cases, and larger cohorts including severe cases with pre-infection samples were considered necessary.

V is cut back by 5 bases and J by 3 bases, with 11 bases in the junction unmatched. The CDR3 goes from the cysteine to the phenylalanine over 16 residues. Only CDR3 DNA remains: 48 bases, in frame from the first base. Ficoll-Paque density gradient centrifugation was the method used to isolate PBMCs. Sequenced on an Illumina NovaSeq 6000. Using 5'RACE with constant-segment primers, TCRalpha and TCRbeta cDNA libraries were constructed, with sample barcodes and unique molecular identifiers added in the process. RNA was extracted from every sample with Trizol reagent. Library amplification was performed in two PCR steps, and a second sample barcode and Illumina TruSeq adapters were introduced in the second step. Sequencing of the libraries was done on an Illumina NovaSeq, producing 2 x 150 bp paired-end reads. In the authors' own workflow: With migec v1.2.7, reads were demultiplexed and then collapsed into UMI-guided consensus sequences. Using mixcr v2.1.11, the UMI consensuses were aligned to TRA and TRB V and J templates and assembled into clonotypes. Clonotypes were classified as expanded or contracted when called significant by both edgeR and NoisET, with noise models trained on biological replicates. edgeR calls used a false discovery rate-adjusted p below 0.01 and a log2 fold-change threshold of 1. PCA with hierarchical clustering of max-normalized trajectories of the 1000 most abundant clonotypes was used as exploratory dynamics analysis. Each responding clone was given a CD4 or CD8 phenotype based on the CD4+ and CD8+ repertoires, which had been sequenced separately. TCRdb's own reprocessing of the public reads used fastp at Q25 and MiXCR and kept productive beta chains. Rows are unified per CDR3 protein, each entry keeping the most common DNA and genes. TCRdb, not the original authors, processed these V and J calls. The sample contains 110,000 to 150,000 distinct CDR3 sequences, around 25% of them found a single time. Together, the top ten hold roughly 24% of the sample.

In regard to this clonotype: Its target antigen remains unknown. No much larger clone is present one base from it, and per-base qualities are unavailable.

The clonotype was recovered from an adult woman who had mild COVID-19 (a few samples of this study predate the infection). The sample titles of this study are shuffled in the database, so cell type and time point are left out; the donor was told from shared clones. The sequence is built from TRBV12-3 or TRBV12-4 and TRBJ2-5; 8 bases in between match TRBD2. The material sequenced was PBMCs or a T cell subset sorted from them (not recorded which). In nucleotide form, the sequence is TGTGCCAGCAGTAGGGGTTTGACTAGCGAAAAAGAGACCCAGTACTTC. Its protein reads: CASSRGLTSEKETQYF.